The clone carrying this T cell receptor (beta chain) has at least ten counts. The source of the sample is a study of low-dose radiotherapy and immunotherapy resistance in tumors. Study-wide context: Patients of Cohort 1 had 0.5 Gy fractions every 2 weeks, which summed to 6.5 Gy. Individuals in Cohort 2 had 1 Gy per fraction every two weeks, adding up to 13 Gy over 26 weeks.

First-strand cDNA used TRAV- and TRBV-specific primers, covering alpha and beta chains. With a V-primer adapter and a constant-region primer, TCRs were amplified for about 20 PCR cycles. TCRdb independently ran MiXCR on the reads; one entry per CDR3 protein. The sample holds fewer than 110,000 distinct CDR3 sequences, less than 25% seen once. Indicated time point: after trial treatment. Treatment reported: LDRT plus nivolumab, ipilimumab, low-dose cyclophosphamide and aspirin (RACIN trial). The donors' regimen was nivolumab, ipilimumab, aspirin, low-dose cyclophosphamide and low-dose radiotherapy. The origin of this receptor is a male donor with prostate cancer. This material consisted of PBMCs, taken after low-dose radiotherapy plus immunotherapy.

In DNA form, the CDR3 reads TGTGCCAGCAGCTTAGGCCGGACGGGGGTGGTAGATACGCAGTATTTT. It yields the protein CASSLGRTGVVDTQYF. This chain links TRBV13 with TRBJ2-3; D possibly corresponds to TRBD2 (6 bases). Germline assignment: CDR1 PRHDT and CDR2 FYEKMQ (reference sequence). CDR3 length: 16 amino acids. V was cut by 0 bases and J by 5 bases, with 15 bases left in between.